Below are 6 T cell receptor beta chains sequenced from a single sample in a study of cytotoxic CD8 clonotypes in ibrutinib-treated CLL. The protocol was immunoSEQ multiplex PCR, while the TCRdb copy is restricted to in-frame clones and leaves out a portion. The sample holds about 84,000 clones; about 86% are singletons and the top ten take 5.4%. This specimen consisted of PBMCs, obtained before ibrutinib treatment. The receptors shown here come from a human donor with chronic lymphocytic leukemia.

This clone was seen only a few times. The genes are TRBV19 and TRBJ2-7, with D perhaps given as TRBD1 or TRBD2 (5 bases each). The CDR3 extends over 14 amino acids. V gave up 2 bases and J gave up 2 bases, with 10 bases separating them. Germline V gene lookup returns CDR1 LNHDA and CDR2 SQIVND (reference sequence). The CDR3 is CASSIRGVTYEQYF. The CDR3 DNA sequence: TGTGCCAGTAGTATAAGGGGAGTTACCTACGAGCAGTACTTC.

The chain couples TRBV18 to TRBJ2-1; TRBD2 matches 8 bases. With 0 bases clipped from V and 6 bases from J, the junction kept 7 bases outside the gene matches. The germline V gene encodes CDR1 KGHSH and CDR2 LQKENI. The CDR3 runs to 16 residues. The CDR3 is CASSPPIGTSGNEQFF. As DNA, the CDR3 is TGTGCCAGCTCACCACCAATCGGAACTAGCGGCAATGAGCAGTTCTTC.

The rearrangement uses TRBV14 and TRBJ1-1, with no clear D. Germline V gene data show CDR1 as SGHDN and CDR2 as FVKESK. V was pared by 8 bases and J by 1 base, with 11 bases between. The CDR3 spans 13 residues. This CDR3 reads CASGQASNTEAFF. CDR3 in DNA: TGTGCCAGCGGGCAGGCCTCGAACACTGAAGCTTTCTTT.

The gene calls are TRBV27 and TRBJ2-1; D is unclear. With 3 bases removed from V and 3 bases from J, the gap between germline ends came to 9 bases. The CDR3 has 14 residues. Per the germline V gene, CDR1 is MNHEY and CDR2 is SMNVEV (reference sequence). CDR3 in amino acids: CASSFDPNYNEQFF. The CDR3 DNA is TGTGCCAGCAGTTTCGATCCGAACTACAATGAGCAGTTCTTC.

Here the CDR3 DNA reads TGTGCCAGCAGTCAGACCCTACGAGCTTTCTTT. This encodes CASSQTLRAFF. The chain combines TRBV6-1 with TRBJ1-1; D unresolved. There are 11 residues in the CDR3. Per the germline V gene, CDR1 is MNHNS and CDR2 is SASEGT. The ends were cut back, 5 bases at V and 10 bases at J, with 11 bases in the middle.

V is TRBV5-1 and J is TRBJ2-1, with 7 positions matching TRBD2. Germline CDR1 is SGHRS and CDR2 is YFSETQ. There are 18 residues in the CDR3. J lost 2 bases, V lost 0 bases, and 11 bases had no gene match. The CDR3 region has the DNA TGCGCCAGCAGCTTGGCCCACCACAGCGGGAATCCCTACAATGAGCAGTTCTTC. It is translated as CASSLAHHSGNPYNEQFF.